This record covers a single TCR beta chain. Its antigen remains unidentified. No clone much larger than this one lies a single base away; base qualities are absent. The data were obtained in a study of technical replicates of blood from several donors (dated by TCRdb to about 2017). V ends up 6 bases short and J 5 bases short, with an unmatched junction base count of 14. The CDR3 spans 16 residues, from the cysteine through the phenylalanine. Only the CDR3 region is kept as DNA, spanning 48 bases read in frame from base 1. The CDR1 and CDR2 encoded by the germline V gene are KGHSH and LQKENI. The library relied on the immunoSEQ multiplex PCR assay. Drawn from immuneACCESS, this table holds only the in-frame rearrangements with V and J called that TCRdb kept. Clones are partly lost; checked studies trace under half to an unresolved V gene and leave the rest unexplained. Recorded for this sample are 80,000 to 95,000 clones; 96% of them occurred a single time. Of the sample, about 0.31% falls within the top ten clones.

The sequence joins TRBV18 to TRBJ2-7, with 9 middle bases fitting TRBD1. The source material was T cells isolated from PBMCs. This receptor was identified in a human donor in good health. The CDR3 region: CASSIDITGGSNEQYF. In nucleotides, the sequence is TGTGCCAGCTCCATTGATATAACAGGGGGCTCAAACGAGCAGTACTTC.